Presented here are 5 T cell receptor beta chains from one specimen sequenced in a study of CD8 T cells in Susac syndrome. RNA was extracted with the RNeasy kit, and a quantity of about 0.5 to 1 ug was reverse transcribed using random hexamers. One entry per CDR3 protein results from TCRdb running MiXCR on the immunoSEQ multiplex PCR reads. The profile covers about 240,000 distinct CDR3 sequences, with 90% to 96% appearing a single time and approximately 0.094% taken by the ten largest. Sequencing was performed on CD4+ T cells from PBMCs. The receptors derive from a human donor with Susac syndrome.

This clonotype was recorded once. This sequence joins TRBV7-3 and TRBJ1-2; D is undetermined. CDR3 length: 14 amino acids. Germline V gene data show CDR1 as SGHTA and CDR2 as FQGTGA. V was shortened by 5 bases and J by 4 bases, with 14 bases between the two germline ends. CDR3 sequence (DNA): TGTGCCAGCAGCAAGTCAGTTACCAGCTATGGCTACACCTTC. It translates to CASSKSVTSYGYTF.

This sequence joins TRBV30 and TRBJ1-1; D is undetermined. The CDR3 loop spans 12 amino acids. Germline values: CDR1 GTSNPN, CDR2 SVGIG (reference sequence). V was pared by 4 bases and J by 1 base, with 7 bases between. CDR3 protein: CAWNIGNTEAFF. CDR3 sequence (DNA): TGTGCCTGGAACATAGGGAACACTGAAGCTTTCTTT.

The chain joins TRBV4-2 to TRBJ2-1; the D gene is possibly TRBD2 (5 bases). This CDR3 has 13 residues. V gave up 0 bases and J gave up 7 bases, with 7 bases separating them. Germline-derived CDR1 and CDR2 are LGHNA and YNFKEQ. As DNA, the CDR3 is TGTGCCAGCAGCCAAGAGAGGGAGAATGAGCAGTTCTTC. Its translation: CASSQERENEQFF.

The V call is TRBV12-3 or TRBV12-4, the J call TRBJ2-7; 7 bases line up with TRBD1. Germline trimming cut 2 bases from V and 3 bases from J; bases unmatched to any gene: 4. The CDR3 length is 14 residues. Here the CDR3 reads CASSLQNRGYEQYF. The CDR3 bases are TGTGCCAGCAGTTTACAAAACAGGGGCTACGAGCAGTACTTC.

In this sample, this clonotype turned up once. V and J are TRBV12-3 or TRBV12-4 and TRBJ1-2; no firm D call. The CDR3 is 15 amino acids. V lost 6 bases to trimming and J lost 4 bases, with 18 bases between them. The CDR3 is CASSPSSAAGYGYTF. The CDR3 coding sequence is TGTGCCAGCAGCCCCTCGTCGGCAGCCGGCTATGGCTACACCTTC.